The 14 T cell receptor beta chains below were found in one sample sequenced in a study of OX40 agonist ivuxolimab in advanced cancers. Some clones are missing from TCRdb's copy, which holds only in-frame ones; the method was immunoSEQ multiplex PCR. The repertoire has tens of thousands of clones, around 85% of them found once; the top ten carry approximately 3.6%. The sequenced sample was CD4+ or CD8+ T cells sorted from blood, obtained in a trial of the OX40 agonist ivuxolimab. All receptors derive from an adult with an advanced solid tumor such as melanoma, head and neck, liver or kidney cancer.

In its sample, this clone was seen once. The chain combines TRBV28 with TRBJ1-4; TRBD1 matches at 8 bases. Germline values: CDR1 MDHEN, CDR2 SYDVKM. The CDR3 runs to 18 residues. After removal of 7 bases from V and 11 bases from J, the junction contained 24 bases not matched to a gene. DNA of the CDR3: TGTGCCAGCAACTCCGTGGGCGGGTATCGGGCAGGGGGCGAGAAACTGTTTTTT. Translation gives CASNSVGGYRAGGEKLFF. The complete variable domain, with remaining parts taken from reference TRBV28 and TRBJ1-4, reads DVKVTQSSRYLVKRTGEKVFLECVQDMDHENMFWYRQDPGLGLRLIYFSYDVKMKEKGDIPEGYSVSREKKERFSLILESASTNQTSMYLCASNSVGGYRAGGEKLFFGSGTQLSVL.

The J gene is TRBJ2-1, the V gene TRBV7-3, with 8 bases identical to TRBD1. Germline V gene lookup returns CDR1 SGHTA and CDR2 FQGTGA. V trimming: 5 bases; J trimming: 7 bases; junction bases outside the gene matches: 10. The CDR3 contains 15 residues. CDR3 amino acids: CASSDTRQGSNEQFF. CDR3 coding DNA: TGTGCCAGCAGCGACACCCGACAGGGGAGTAATGAGCAGTTCTTC.

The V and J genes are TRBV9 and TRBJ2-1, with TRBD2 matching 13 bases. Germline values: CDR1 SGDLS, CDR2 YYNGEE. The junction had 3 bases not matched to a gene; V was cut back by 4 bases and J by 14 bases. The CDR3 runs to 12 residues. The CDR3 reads CASSLGLAGEFF. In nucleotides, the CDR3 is TGTGCCAGCAGCCTCGGACTAGCGGGAGAGTTCTTC.

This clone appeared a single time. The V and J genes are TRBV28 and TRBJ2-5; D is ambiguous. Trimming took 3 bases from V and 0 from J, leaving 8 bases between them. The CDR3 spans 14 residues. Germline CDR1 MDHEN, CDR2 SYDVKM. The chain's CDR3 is CASSLLVDQETQYF. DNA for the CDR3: TGTGCCAGCAGTTTGTTGGTGGACCAAGAGACCCAGTACTTC.

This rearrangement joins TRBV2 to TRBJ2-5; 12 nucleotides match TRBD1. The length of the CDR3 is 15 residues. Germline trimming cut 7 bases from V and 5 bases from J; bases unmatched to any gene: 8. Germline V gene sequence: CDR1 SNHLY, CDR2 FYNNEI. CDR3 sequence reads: CASIMGTGGGETQYF. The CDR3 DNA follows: TGTGCCAGCATCATGGGGACAGGGGGCGGGGAGACCCAGTACTTC. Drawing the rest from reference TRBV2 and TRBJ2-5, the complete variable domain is EPEVTQTPSHQVTQMGQEVILRCVPISNHLYFYWYRQILGQKVEFLVSFYNNEISEKSEIFDDQFSVERPDGSNFTLKIRSTKLEDSAMYFCASIMGTGGGETQYFGPGTRLLVL.

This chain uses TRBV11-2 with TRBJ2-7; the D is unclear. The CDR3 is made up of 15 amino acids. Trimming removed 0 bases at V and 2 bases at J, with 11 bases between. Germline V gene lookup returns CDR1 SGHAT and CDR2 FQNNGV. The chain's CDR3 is CASSLDPGPTYEQYF. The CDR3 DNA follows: TGTGCCAGCAGCTTAGATCCCGGACCGACCTACGAGCAGTACTTC.

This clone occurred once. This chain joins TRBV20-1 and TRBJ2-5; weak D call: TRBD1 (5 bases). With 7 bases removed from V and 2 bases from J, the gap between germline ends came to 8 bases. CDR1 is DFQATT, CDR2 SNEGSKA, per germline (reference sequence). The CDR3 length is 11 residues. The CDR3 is CSGGLQETQYF. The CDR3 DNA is TGCAGTGGGGGCCTGCAAGAGACCCAGTACTTC.

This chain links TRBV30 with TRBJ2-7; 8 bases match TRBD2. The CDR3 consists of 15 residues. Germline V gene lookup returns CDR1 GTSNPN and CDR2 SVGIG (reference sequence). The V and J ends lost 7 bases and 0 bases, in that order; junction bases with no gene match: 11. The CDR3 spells CASTGDSGNSYEQYF. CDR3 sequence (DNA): TGTGCCTCCACCGGGGATAGCGGGAACTCCTACGAGCAGTACTTC.

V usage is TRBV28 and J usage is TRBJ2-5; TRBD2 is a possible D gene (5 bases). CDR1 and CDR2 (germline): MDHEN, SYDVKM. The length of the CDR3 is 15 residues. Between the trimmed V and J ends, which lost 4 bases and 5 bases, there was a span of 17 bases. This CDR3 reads CASSSTTTLAETQYF. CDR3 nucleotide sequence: TGTGCCAGCAGTTCAACGACTACGCTGGCTGAGACCCAGTACTTC.

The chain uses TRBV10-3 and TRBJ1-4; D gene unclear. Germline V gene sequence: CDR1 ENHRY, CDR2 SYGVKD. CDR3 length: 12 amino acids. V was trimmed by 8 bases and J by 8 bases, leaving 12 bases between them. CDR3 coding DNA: TGTGCCATCCCCGGGAACATAGAAAAACTGTTTTTT. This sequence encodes CAIPGNIEKLFF.

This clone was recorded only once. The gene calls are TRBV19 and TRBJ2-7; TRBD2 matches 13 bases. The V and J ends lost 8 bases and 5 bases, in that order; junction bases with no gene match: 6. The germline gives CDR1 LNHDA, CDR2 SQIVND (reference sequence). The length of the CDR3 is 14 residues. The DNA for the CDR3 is TGTGCCAGTGACCCCGGGACTAGCGGGGACGAGCAGTACTTC. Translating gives CASDPGTSGDEQYF.

The CDR3 region is CASSLAGGSTDTQYF. The CDR3 nucleotides read TGTGCCAGCTCACTAGCGGGGGGAAGCACAGATACGCAGTATTTT. This chain joins TRBV18 and TRBJ2-3, with TRBD2 identical over 10 bases. Germline values: CDR1 KGHSH, CDR2 LQKENI. J gave up 0 bases and V 4 bases, and 1 base lay outside the gene matches. The CDR3 spans 15 residues.

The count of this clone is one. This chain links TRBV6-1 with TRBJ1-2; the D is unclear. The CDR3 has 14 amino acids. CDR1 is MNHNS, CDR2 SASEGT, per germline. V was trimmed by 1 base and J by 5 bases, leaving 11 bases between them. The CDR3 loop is CASSEEWTDYGYTF. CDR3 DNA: TGTGCCAGCAGTGAAGAATGGACTGATTATGGCTACACCTTC.

This CDR3 reads CASSRDIQETQYF. DNA of the CDR3: TGTGCCAGCAGCCGGGACATACAAGAGACCCAGTACTTC. V usage is TRBV6-1 and J usage is TRBJ2-5; D may be TRBD1 (6 bases). Trimming removed 6 bases at V and 2 bases at J, with 10 bases between. Germline V gives CDR1 MNHNS, CDR2 SASEGT. This CDR3 spans 13 amino acids.